A single sample is the source of the 18 T cell receptor beta chains below, sequenced in a study of cytomegalovirus exposure and HLA in healthy donors. A multiplex PCR was run with 60 Vbeta primers and 13 Jbeta primers. Clones were read by immunoSEQ multiplex PCR, and TCRdb kept only the in-frame ones, dropping some. The table records more than 85,000 clones, 60% to 85% of them present only once. Sequencing was done on a sample of PBMCs. The receptor set was obtained from a woman aged 40 to 50 in good health and CMV-seropositive.

The V gene is TRBV5-1, the J gene TRBJ2-5; 12 nucleotides agree with TRBD1. Germline V gene sequence: CDR1 SGHRS, CDR2 YFSETQ. The CDR3 has 16 amino acids. Trimming took 4 bases from V and 5 from J; bases not matched to a gene: 9. CDR3 in amino acids: CASSLGTGGFGETQYF. As DNA, the CDR3 is TGCGCCAGCAGCCTTGGGACAGGGGGCTTCGGGGAGACCCAGTACTTC.

The rearrangement links TRBV19 to TRBJ2-6, with D possibly matching TRBD1 (5 bases). The ends were cut back, 1 base at V and 2 bases at J, with 15 bases in the middle. The length of the CDR3 is 18 residues. Germline loops: CDR1 LNHDA, CDR2 SQIVND (reference sequence). The CDR3 DNA reads TGTGCCAGTAGTATAGGAGACAGAGGTCGACCTGGGGCCAACGTCCTGACTTTC. Translation gives CASSIGDRGRPGANVLTF.

The V gene is TRBV5-1, the J gene TRBJ2-7; 12 positions match TRBD2. The CDR3 runs to 16 residues. Germline V gene lookup returns CDR1 SGHRS and CDR2 YFSETQ. Trimming removed 0 bases from V and 6 bases from J; junction bases left unmatched: 7. The CDR3 sequence is CASSLGRLAGGGEQYF. Here the CDR3 DNA reads TGCGCCAGCAGCTTGGGTCGGCTAGCGGGAGGGGGCGAGCAGTACTTC.

The chain couples TRBV14 to TRBJ2-1; no reliable D call. The CDR3 is made up of 13 amino acids. The V gene's germline CDR1 is SGHDN and CDR2 FVKESK. Trimming removed 4 bases from V and 4 bases from J, with 8 bases in between. CDR3 in DNA: TGTGCCAGCAGCCGCGACTCTTACAATGAGCAGTTCTTC. Its protein product is CASSRDSYNEQFF.

On this clone: One end of the junction fails to match germline, which may point to a read error. The J gene is TRBJ2-1, the V gene TRBV7-9; 7 bases match TRBD1. The V gene's germline CDR1 is SEHNR and CDR2 FQNEAQ (reference sequence). The CDR3 is made up of 15 amino acids. The CDR3 here is CSSSPPGQSYNEQFF. In nucleotides, the CDR3 is TGTTCCAGCAGTCCTCCGGGACAGAGCTACAATGAGCAGTTCTTC. Complete variable domain (other parts from reference TRBV7-9 and TRBJ2-1): DTGVSQNPRHKITKRGQNVTFRCDPISEHNRLYWYRQTLGQGPEFLTYFQNEAQLEKSRLLSDRFSAERPKGSFSTLEIQRTEQGDSAMYLCSSSPPGQSYNEQFFGPGTRLTVL.

The chain carries TRBV5-1 and TRBJ2-3; 11 bases map to TRBD2. V lost 4 bases and J lost 6; bases outside the gene matches: 7. Germline loops: CDR1 SGHRS, CDR2 YFSETQ. This CDR3 region has 15 residues. CDR3 residues: CASSRSSGGLDTQYF. CDR3 DNA: TGCGCCAGCAGCCGATCTAGCGGGGGGCTCGATACGCAGTATTTT.

The gene calls are TRBV28 and TRBJ1-4; the match to TRBD1 covers 9 bases. Per the germline V gene, CDR1 is MDHEN and CDR2 is SYDVKM. The V and J ends lost 3 bases and 7 bases, in that order; junction bases with no gene match: 6. This CDR3 comprises 15 residues. The CDR3 coding sequence is TGTGCCAGCAGTTTCCCGGGACAGGGTACTGAAAAACTGTTTTTT. Translated: CASSFPGQGTEKLFF. The full variable domain, in which reference TRBV28 and TRBJ1-4 provide the parts outside the CDR3, is DVKVTQSSRYLVKRTGEKVFLECVQDMDHENMFWYRQDPGLGLRLIYFSYDVKMKEKGDIPEGYSVSREKKERFSLILESASTNQTSMYLCASSFPGQGTEKLFFGSGTQLSVL.

The chain combines TRBV5-4 with TRBJ2-3; D is uncertain. This CDR3 contains 14 residues. Germline CDR1 is SGHNT and CDR2 is YYREEE (reference sequence). The V end was cut by 2 bases, the J end by 1 base, with 8 bases between. The CDR3 here is CASSLKSGTDTQYF. The CDR3 DNA is TGTGCCAGCAGCTTAAAAAGCGGCACAGATACGCAGTATTTT.

The chain has TRBV19 and TRBJ1-5; the D gene is possibly TRBD1 (6 bases). Trimming pared 8 bases from V and 5 bases from J, leaving 10 bases between. This CDR3 region has 12 residues. Germline V CDR1 and CDR2: LNHDA, SQIVND (reference sequence). The CDR3 bases are TGTGCCAGTGGGGGGGCAGATCAGCCCCAGCATTTT. This codes for CASGGADQPQHF.

This clone was detected only once. V usage is TRBV27 and J usage is TRBJ2-1, with 8 nucleotides matching TRBD1. Germline CDR1 is MNHEY and CDR2 is SMNVEV (reference sequence). This CDR3 has 13 residues. V shed 1 base, J shed 7 bases, and the junction held 0 bases outside the gene matches. This chain's CDR3 is CASSLWTGNEQFF. CDR3 DNA sequence: TGTGCCAGCAGTTTATGGACAGGGAATGAGCAGTTCTTC.

The V and J genes are TRBV14 and TRBJ1-5; D not certain. CDR3 size: 11 residues. V lost 5 bases, J lost 6 bases, and 5 bases lay in between. Per the germline V gene, CDR1 is SGHDN and CDR2 is FVKESK. The CDR3 DNA sequence: TGTGCCAGCAGCATATGTCAGCCCCAGCATTTT. The encoded protein is CASSICQPQHF.

The chain uses TRBV7-9 and TRBJ1-4; a weak D match, TRBD1 (6 bases). The germline V gene encodes CDR1 SEHNR and CDR2 FQNEAQ (reference sequence). The ends were cut back, 2 bases at V and 4 bases at J, with 20 bases in the middle. The CDR3 is 18 amino acids. The CDR3 DNA reads as TGTGCCAGCAGCTTAAAGGTTGGCAGGGGTTCTGGTAATGAAAAACTGTTTTTT. Translation gives CASSLKVGRGSGNEKLFF.

The chain joins TRBV25-1 to TRBJ2-7, with a possible D match to TRBD1 (6 bases). The CDR3 extends over 15 amino acids. The germline CDR1 and CDR2 sequences are MGHDK and SYGVNS. The V gene lost 3 bases and the J gene lost 3 bases, with 15 bases spanning the gap. CDR3 sequence: CASSEAGTPRYEQYF. CDR3 nucleotides: TGTGCCAGCAGTGAGGCCGGGACACCTCGCTACGAGCAGTACTTC.

This clone has only one observation. The gene calls are TRBV29-1 and TRBJ2-2; possible D gene TRBD2, 6 bases. V was clipped by 7 bases and J by 3 bases, with 9 bases between them. Germline values: CDR1 SQVTM, CDR2 ANQGSEA. This CDR3 is built from 12 residues. The CDR3 bases are TGCAGCGGGAGGGAAGACACCGGGGAGCTGTTTTTT. The encoded protein is CSGREDTGELFF.

V and J are TRBV7-9 and TRBJ2-7, with 11 bases lining up with TRBD1. This CDR3 is built from 15 residues. Germline CDR1 reads SEHNR; CDR2 reads FQNEAQ (reference sequence). Losses at the gene ends were 5 bases for V and 4 bases for J; bases not matched to a gene: 7. The CDR3: CASSQGQGESYEQYF. CDR3 nucleotide sequence: TGTGCCAGCAGCCAGGGACAGGGGGAATCGTACGAGCAGTACTTC.

The chain has TRBV15 and TRBJ2-7; 9 nucleotides line up with TRBD2. Germline CDR1 and CDR2: LNHNV and YYDKDF (reference sequence). The CDR3 consists of 14 residues. With V trimmed by 5 bases and J by 3 bases, 5 bases remained unmatched. CDR3 in amino acids: CATSGRLADYEQYF. CDR3 sequence (DNA): TGTGCCACCAGCGGCCGACTAGCGGACTACGAGCAGTACTTC.

This chain joins TRBV9 and TRBJ1-2; 7 positions agree with TRBD1. Germline V gene data show CDR1 as SGDLS and CDR2 as YYNGEE. J gave up 4 bases and V 3 bases, and 12 bases lay outside the gene matches. The CDR3 has 16 residues. Written as DNA, the CDR3 is TGTGCCAGCAGCGCCCTGACAGGGAGTCAGGGCTATGGCTACACCTTC. The encoded protein is CASSALTGSQGYGYTF.

The rearrangement links TRBV4-1 to TRBJ2-3; 9 positions agree with TRBD2. Per germline, CDR1 MGHRA and CDR2 YSYEKL. V shed 1 base and J 3 bases; nucleotides not matched to a gene: 2. The CDR3 is 15 amino acids. This CDR3 reads CASSQVAGGTDTQYF. The CDR3 nucleotides are TGCGCCAGCAGCCAAGTCGCGGGGGGGACAGATACGCAGTATTTT.